These T cell receptor beta chains were read from a single sample in a study of CD8 T cells in Susac syndrome. Each CDR3 protein gets one entry after TCRdb re-called the immunoSEQ multiplex PCR reads with MiXCR. The sample holds around 170,000 distinct CDR3 sequences, 95% seen once. What was sequenced was CD8+ T cells from PBMCs. These receptor sequences come from a human donor with Susac syndrome. The CDR3 runs from the conserved cysteine through the conserved F or W. Each record gives: J gene, V gene, D gene, clone size, CDR3 DNA, CDR3 protein. The D gene is left open where the match is weak. A row's size may be missing; if present it is once, few, many or a size class.

TRBJ2-7,TRBV6-5,TRBD2,NA,TGTGCCAGCAGTTACGGACTGGCGGGGGGTTACGAGCAGTACTTC,CASSYGLAGGYEQYF
TRBJ2-2,TRBV12-3/TRBV12-4,NA,NA,TGTGCCAGCAGTTTACGGGCGAACACCGGGGAGCTGTTTTTT,CASSLRANTGELFF
TRBJ1-2,TRBV7-9,NA,NA,TGTGCCAGCAGCCCCGACGGGAACTATGGCTACACCTTC,CASSPDGNYGYTF
TRBJ1-5,TRBV28,NA,few,TGTGCCAGCAGTTTATTGGACAATCAGCCCCAGCATTTT,CASSLLDNQPQHF
TRBJ1-5,TRBV13,TRBD1,NA,TGTGCCAGCAGCGAACAGGGGAGAAATCAGCCCCAGCATTTT,CASSEQGRNQPQHF
TRBJ2-4,TRBV3-1,TRBD2,few,TGTGCCAGCAGCCCAAGCGGGGGGATTGAGGCCAAAAACATTCAGTACTTC,CASSPSGGIEAKNIQYF
TRBJ1-3,TRBV5-1,TRBD1,once,TGCGCCAGCAGCTTGCAGTCGGGCAGGGGGCAGGACACCATATATTTT,CASSLQSGRGQDTIYF
TRBJ2-7,TRBV12-3/TRBV12-4,TRBD2,NA,TGTGCCAGCACCGAGCGGGGCTACGAGCAGTACTTC,CASTERGYEQYF
TRBJ2-3,TRBV27,NA,NA,TGTGCCAGCAGTGCAGTCCCAGGGATAGATACGCAGTATTTT,CASSAVPGIDTQYF
TRBJ1-3,TRBV9,NA,NA,TGTGCCAGCAGCCCCAGCGGGGGATCTGGAAACACCATATATTTT,CASSPSGGSGNTIYF
TRBJ2-7,TRBV7-9,TRBD2,NA,TGTGCCAGCAGTTCTAGCGGAACCTACGAGCAGTACTTC,CASSSSGTYEQYF
TRBJ2-3,TRBV4-1,NA,NA,TGCGCCAGCAGCCAAGACCCCTTGTGGGAGGATAGCACAGATACGCAGTATTTT,CASSQDPLWEDSTDTQYF
TRBJ1-4,TRBV30,NA,NA,TGTGCCTGGACTATGGCCGAAAAACTGTTTTTT,CAWTMAEKLFF
TRBJ2-7,TRBV4-1,NA,NA,TGCGCCAGCAGCCAGGGGGATTACTCCTACGAGCAGTACTTC,CASSQGDYSYEQYF
TRBJ1-5,TRBV9,TRBD1,NA,TGTGCCAGCAGCGCGGGACAGGGTACGCAGCCCCAGCATTTT,CASSAGQGTQPQHF
TRBJ1-2,TRBV13,NA,NA,TGTGCCAGCAGCTTGGGCGGGGGATCATCGGGCACCTTC,CASSLGGGSSGTF
TRBJ2-2,TRBV28,NA,NA,TGTGCCAGCATCCTCGGACGTTACTCCGGGGAGCTGTTTTTT,CASILGRYSGELFF
TRBJ2-7,TRBV2,TRBD1,NA,TGTGCCACACGACAGGGGCCCGAGCAGTACTTC,CATRQGPEQYF
TRBJ1-2,TRBV11-2,NA,NA,TGTGCCAGCAGCTTAGGAGCTGGACAGAAAACAGGCGGCTACACCTTC,CASSLGAGQKTGGYTF
TRBJ1-1,TRBV2,NA,NA,TGTGCCACCGACCCAGGGGTGAACACTGAAGCTTTCTTT,CATDPGVNTEAFF
TRBJ1-3,TRBV4-1,NA,NA,TGCGCCAGCAGCGAAGAATACAGATCGGGAAACACCATATATTTT,CASSEEYRSGNTIYF
TRBJ1-5,TRBV5-6,TRBD1,NA,TGTGCCAGCAGCTCTGGGCAGGGGGGCCCTCAGCCCCAGCATTTT,CASSSGQGGPQPQHF
TRBJ2-7,TRBV13,TRBD2,NA,TGTGCCAGCAGCTTAGGAGGTGGGAGGGCCTACGAGCAGTACTTC,CASSLGGGRAYEQYF
TRBJ1-5,TRBV12-3/TRBV12-4,TRBD1,NA,TGTGCCAGCAGTCCCCGGACAGGGAAAAGCAATCAGCCCCAGCATTTT,CASSPRTGKSNQPQHF
TRBJ2-1,TRBV20-1,TRBD2,NA,TGCAGTGCTCCCCCACTAGCGGGGGGTCACAATGAGCAGTTCTTC,CSAPPLAGGHNEQFF
TRBJ2-5,TRBV7-2,TRBD2,NA,TGTGCCAGCAGCTTAGGAGGGACTAGCGGGGCTAACCAGTACTTC,CASSLGGTSGANQYF
TRBJ2-2,TRBV24-1,NA,NA,TGTGCCACCAGTGCCCCCGGGAGTTGGAACACCGGGGAGCTGTTTTTT,CATSAPGSWNTGELFF
TRBJ1-6,TRBV5-1,NA,NA,TGCGCCAGCAGCTTGGCTCCGGGAGATAATTCACCCCTCCACTTT,CASSLAPGDNSPLHF
TRBJ2-3,TRBV7-2,TRBD2,NA,TGTGCCAGCAGCCCCATCCCCGGACTAGCGGGAGGGAGCACAGATACGCAGTATTTT,CASSPIPGLAGGSTDTQYF
TRBJ2-3,TRBV20-1,NA,once,TGCAGTGCTAGAGATGGTAGCGCTGGCACAGATACGCAGTATTTT,CSARDGSAGTDTQYF
TRBJ2-7,TRBV13,NA,NA,TGTGCCACCACCACCCCGGCACACGAGCAGTACTTC,CATTTPAHEQYF
TRBJ1-1,TRBV9,NA,NA,TGTGCCAGCAGCGAGTCGGGTCGCACTGAAGCTTTCTTT,CASSESGRTEAFF
TRBJ2-2,TRBV24-1,TRBD2,NA,TGTGCCACCAGTGATTTGTCAGGGATTTCAGCGGGGGGCTGTACCGGGGAGCTGTTTTTT,CATSDLSGISAGGCTGELFF